This T cell receptor (beta chain) comes out of a study of T-cell memory formation after mild COVID-19. Study background: The two donors had largely donor-specific TCR clusters.

This clonotype was detected ten times or more. The antigen is unknown. In germline, CDR1 is SGHTA, CDR2 FQGNSA. V lost 4 bases to trimming and J lost 2 bases, with 8 bases between them. The CDR3 sequence is 13 residues long. Findings and caveats of the study: A subset of responding clones appeared in pre-infection memory, suggesting cross-reactive memory joined.

TCR alpha and TCR beta cDNA libraries with sample barcodes and UMIs came from 5'RACE using constant-segment primers. TCRdb reanalysed the 5' RACE reads using MiXCR and keeps one entry per CDR3 protein. The data show 100,000 to 150,000 distinct CDR3 sequences, over 15% seen once. Material for sequencing was PBMCs or a T cell subset sorted from them (not recorded which). The clonotype originates from a man between 18 and 35 years old who had mild COVID-19 (a few samples of this study predate the infection). Cell type and time point are not known. The chain recombines TRBV7-2 with TRBJ2-5, with D possibly TRBD1 on 5 matching bases. The CDR3 here is CASSSDRQETQYF. In DNA form, the CDR3 reads TGTGCCAGCAGCTCCGACAGACAAGAGACCCAGTACTTC.